Given below is one T cell receptor (beta chain) in context. Antigen unknown. This specimen belongs to a study of T cell responses to AZD1222 COVID-19 vaccine. Study-wide results and limits: Only five to seven individuals given AZD1222 were seropositive at baseline. Females outnumbered males among donors, who were mostly white British; clonal diversity was possibly underestimated.

The method was immunoSEQ multiplex PCR; TCRdb's version includes in-frame clones alone and lacks a portion of them. Among 120,000 to 150,000 clones listed, 85% to 95% were seen once. The CDR3 totals 14 residues. Losses at the gene ends were 1 base for V and 6 bases for J; bases not matched to a gene: 4. In germline, CDR1 is SGHNT, CDR2 YYREEE (reference sequence). This clonotype was obtained from an adult in good health. The material was peripheral blood, obtained on day 0 of MenACWY control vaccination. This chain uses TRBV5-4 with TRBJ1-1, with 9 nucleotides matching TRBD1. The CDR3 is CASSLTGGRAEAFF. In DNA, the CDR3 is TGTGCCAGCAGCTTGACAGGGGGCCGTGCTGAAGCTTTCTTT.